This TCR beta chain was identified during a study of blood T cell repertoires in COVID-19. For the study at large: The study drew acute and convalescent COVID-19 samples from the United States, Italy and Spain. PBMCs, B-cell-depleted T cells, or T cells provided the cDNA or gDNA that made up the material.

CDR1 is SQVTM and CDR2 is ANQGSEA in the germline V gene. V gave up 3 bases and J gave up 1 base, with 11 bases separating them. This CDR3 has 14 amino acids. Original handling: From reference gene primer amplification, estimates of nucleated cell counts were derived. Sequenced by immunoSEQ multiplex PCR; TCRdb stores in-frame clones only, minus some. V and J calls and clone size are those listed in that table; D and trimming were worked out from the DNA. The sample includes some 130,000 clones, approximately 84% of them seen just once. The chain carries TRBV29-1 and TRBJ2-3; maybe TRBD1 (6 bases). The TCR comes from a human donor in a cohort sampled during active COVID-19. Sequencing was performed on peripheral blood. CDR3 bases: TGCAGCGTTGATGGGGCAGGGGGCACAGATACGCAGTATTTT. Its translation is CSVDGAGGTDTQYF.